This T cell receptor beta chain was sequenced for a study of T cell responses to AZD1222 COVID-19 vaccine. Germline assignment: CDR1 SGHTA and CDR2 FQGNSA. The CDR3 is 16 residues long. The V gene lost 4 bases and the J gene lost 0 bases, with 14 bases spanning the gap. TCRdb's copy holds only in-frame clones and misses some; the assay was immunoSEQ multiplex PCR. The repertoire includes over 150,000 clones, 80% to 95% of them detected once, and 1.6% sits in the top ten. The chain is built from TRBV7-2 and TRBJ2-3; D may be TRBD2 (5 bases). The sequence came from an adult in good health. The specimen was peripheral blood, collected on day 0 of AZD1222 vaccination. CDR3 sequence (DNA): TGTGCCAGCAGCTCAACTAGTCGCACTAGCACAGATACGCAGTATTTT. Translated: CASSSTSRTSTDTQYF.